This T cell receptor (beta chain) is from a study of T cell repertoires in cytomegalovirus infection. Each CDR3 protein gets one entry after TCRdb re-called the reads with MiXCR. Here the sample spans nearly 550,000 distinct CDR3 sequences, approximately 15% being singletons. In the case of this clonotype: Its cognate antigen is unknown.

Overall study findings and caveats: Summed frequency of public TCR beta families distinguished CMV carriers with the relevant HLA. Predominance within the ex vivo response was attributable to HLA-C-restricted CMV-specific TCR beta clonotypes.

The material sequenced was CD8+ T cells from PBMCs. This receptor was taken from a human donor in good health (CMV status not recorded). Some clones in this sample may be carry-over from other donors' samples.

CDR3 region: CASSPLGGQGTEAFF. The CDR3 nucleotides are TGTGCCAGCAGCCCTTTGGGGGGACAGGGGACTGAAGCTTTCTTT. V and J are TRBV5-5 and TRBJ1-1; 10 bases fit TRBD1. V dropped 4 bases and J dropped 5; count of bases not matched to a gene: 8. This CDR3 is built from 15 residues. Germline V lookup: CDR1 SGHKS, CDR2 YYEKEE (reference sequence).